This T cell receptor (beta chain) was profiled in a study of T cell responses to AZD1222 COVID-19 vaccine. Study-level points and caveats: Researchers took repertoire samples only after the peak T cell response had come. Spike-specific TCR breadth rose after two AZD1222 doses, and depth rose as well. Only a handful of AZD1222 recipients, more than five in all, had baseline seropositivity.

Profiling relied on immunoSEQ multiplex PCR, and the TCRdb table lists in-frame clones only, not all of them. The repertoire consists of 120,000 or so clones, with about 95% occurring once and the leading ten covering 2.5% to 3%. A remark on this clone: What it recognizes is unknown.

This material consisted of peripheral blood, taken 28 days after the second AZD1222 dose. This receptor was obtained from an adult who received the AZD1222 COVID-19 vaccine.

CDR3 in amino acids: CASSPAEGDYGYTF. The CDR3 nucleotides read TGTGCCAGCTCACCAGCGGAGGGGGACTATGGCTACACCTTC. The rearrangement uses TRBV18 and TRBJ1-2, with D possibly being TRBD1 (6 bases). Germline CDR1 is KGHSH and CDR2 is LQKENI. This CDR3 has 14 residues. Trimming cost V 2 bases and J 3 bases, with 10 bases left between them.